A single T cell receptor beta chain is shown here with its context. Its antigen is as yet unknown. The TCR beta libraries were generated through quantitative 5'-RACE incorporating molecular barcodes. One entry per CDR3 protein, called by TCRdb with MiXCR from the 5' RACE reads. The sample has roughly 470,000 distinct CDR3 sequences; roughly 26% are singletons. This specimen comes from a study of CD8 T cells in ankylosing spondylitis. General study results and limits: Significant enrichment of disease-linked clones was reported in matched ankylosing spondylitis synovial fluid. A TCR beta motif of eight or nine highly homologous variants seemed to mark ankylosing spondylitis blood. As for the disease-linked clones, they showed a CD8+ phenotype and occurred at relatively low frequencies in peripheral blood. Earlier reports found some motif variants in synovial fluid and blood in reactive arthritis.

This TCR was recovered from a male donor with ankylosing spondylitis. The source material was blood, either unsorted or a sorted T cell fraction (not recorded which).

The CDR3 is CSGWRGGSNTGELFF. The CDR3 DNA is TGCAGCGGATGGCGGGGCGGGAGCAACACCGGGGAGCTGTTTTTT. The chain recombines TRBV29-1 with TRBJ2-2, with 7 bases that match TRBD2. The CDR3 is made up of 15 amino acids. Germline V lookup: CDR1 SQVTM, CDR2 ANQGSEA. With V trimmed by 7 bases and J by 2 bases, 10 bases remained unmatched.